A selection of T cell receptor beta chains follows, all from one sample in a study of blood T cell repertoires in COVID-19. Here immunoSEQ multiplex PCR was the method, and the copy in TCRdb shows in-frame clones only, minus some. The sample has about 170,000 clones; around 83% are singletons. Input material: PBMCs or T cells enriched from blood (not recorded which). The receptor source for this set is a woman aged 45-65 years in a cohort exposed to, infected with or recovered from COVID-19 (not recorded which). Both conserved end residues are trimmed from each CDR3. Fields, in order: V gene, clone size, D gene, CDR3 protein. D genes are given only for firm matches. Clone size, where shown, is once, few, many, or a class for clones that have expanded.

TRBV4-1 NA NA ASSHPGQNPYEQY
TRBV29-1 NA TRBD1 SVNRGPTYEQY
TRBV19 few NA ASSSTGDNYGYT
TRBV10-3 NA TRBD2 AISGTTETYEQY
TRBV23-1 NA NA ASSHRWTLSYNEQF
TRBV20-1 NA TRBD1 SADRGGTIY
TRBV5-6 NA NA ASSLSAGWEARDYGYT
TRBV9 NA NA ASSVELDTQY
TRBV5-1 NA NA ASSPYPGTGTGELF
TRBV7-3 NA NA ASSLSGGSPTDTQY
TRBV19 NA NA ASSIPGRKGYT
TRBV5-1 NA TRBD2 ASTLGLAGEGIETQY
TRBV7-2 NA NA ASSLEAAGYGSGNTIY
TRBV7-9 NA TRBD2 ASSLLAASRADTQY
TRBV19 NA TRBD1 ASSTTGQGAETQY
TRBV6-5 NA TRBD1 ASSRQGDQPQH
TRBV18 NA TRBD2 ASSPVQSTSGRAAEQY
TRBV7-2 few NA ASSPRVGAGSNSPLH
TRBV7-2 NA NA ASSATVGLQQF
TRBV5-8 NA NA ASSLDSYGYT
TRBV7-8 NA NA ASSLDGRVNTEAF
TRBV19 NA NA ASSIGDTEYNSPLH
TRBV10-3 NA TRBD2 AISELAGTDTQY
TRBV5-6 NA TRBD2 ASTRDYSIAQY
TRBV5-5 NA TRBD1 ASSSPGQERDTQY
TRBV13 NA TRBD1 ASSSDRGYSPLH
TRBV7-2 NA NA ASRSSQAPSTEAF
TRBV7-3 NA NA ASSPQFELEAF
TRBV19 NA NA ASSNTGITLDEQY
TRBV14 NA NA ASSQDRRTSGETQY
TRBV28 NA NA ASTPRSSYNSPLH
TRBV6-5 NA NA ASSLAGGPYEQY
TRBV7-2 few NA ASSPGRGGNSPLH
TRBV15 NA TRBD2 ATSNSGGAQTQY
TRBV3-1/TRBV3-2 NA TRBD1 ASSHLIGQGAGNTIY
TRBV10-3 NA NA AISEVAEPKETQY